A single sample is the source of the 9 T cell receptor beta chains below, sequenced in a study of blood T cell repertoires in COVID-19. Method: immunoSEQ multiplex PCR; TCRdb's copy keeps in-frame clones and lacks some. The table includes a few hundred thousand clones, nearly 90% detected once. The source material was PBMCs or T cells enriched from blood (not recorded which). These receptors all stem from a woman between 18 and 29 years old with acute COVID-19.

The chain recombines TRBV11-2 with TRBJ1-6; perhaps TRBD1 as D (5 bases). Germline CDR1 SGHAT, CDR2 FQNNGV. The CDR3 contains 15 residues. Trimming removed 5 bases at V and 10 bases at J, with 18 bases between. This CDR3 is CASSPGQGINSPLHF. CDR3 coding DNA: TGTGCCAGCAGCCCCGGGCAGGGTATAAACTCACCCCTCCACTTT. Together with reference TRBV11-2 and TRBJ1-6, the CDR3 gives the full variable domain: EAGVAQSPRYKIIEKRQSVAFWCNPISGHATLYWYQQILGQGPKLLIQFQNNGVVDDSQLPKDRFSAERLKGVDSTLKIQPAKLEDSAVYLCASSPGQGINSPLHFGNGTRLTVT.

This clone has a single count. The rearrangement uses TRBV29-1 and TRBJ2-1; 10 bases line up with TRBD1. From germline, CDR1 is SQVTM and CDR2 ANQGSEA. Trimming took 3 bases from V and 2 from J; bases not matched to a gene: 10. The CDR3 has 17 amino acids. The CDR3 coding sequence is TGCAGCGTTGACGGGACAGGGGTTGGAAGGCCCTACAATGAGCAGTTCTTC. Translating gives CSVDGTGVGRPYNEQFF.

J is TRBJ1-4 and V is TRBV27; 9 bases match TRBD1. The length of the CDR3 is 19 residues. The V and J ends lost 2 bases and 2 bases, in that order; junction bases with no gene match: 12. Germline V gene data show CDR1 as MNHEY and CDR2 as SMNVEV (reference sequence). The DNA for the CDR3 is TGTGCCAGCAGTTTACGCGGGACAGGGATTCTTCTGACTAATGAAAAACTGTTTTTT. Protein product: CASSLRGTGILLTNEKLFF.

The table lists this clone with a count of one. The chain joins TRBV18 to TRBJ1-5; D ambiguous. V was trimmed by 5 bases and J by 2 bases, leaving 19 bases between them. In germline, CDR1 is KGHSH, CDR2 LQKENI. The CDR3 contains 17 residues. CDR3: CASSFTTTGEGNQPQHF. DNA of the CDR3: TGTGCCAGCTCATTCACCACAACCGGGGAAGGCAATCAGCCCCAGCATTTT. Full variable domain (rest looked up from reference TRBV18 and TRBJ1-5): NAGVMQNPRHLVRRRGQEARLRCSPMKGHSHVYWYRQLPEEGLKFMVYLQKENIIDESGMPKERFSAEFPKEGPSILRIQQVVRGDSAAYFCASSFTTTGEGNQPQHFGDGTRLSIL.

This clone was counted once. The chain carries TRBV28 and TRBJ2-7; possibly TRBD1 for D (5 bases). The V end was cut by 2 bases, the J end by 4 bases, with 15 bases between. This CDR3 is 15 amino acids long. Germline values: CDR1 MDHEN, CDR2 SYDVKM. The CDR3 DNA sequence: TGTGCCAGCAGTTTAGTCCAGGGAATAGGGTACGAGCAGTACTTC. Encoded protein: CASSLVQGIGYEQYF.

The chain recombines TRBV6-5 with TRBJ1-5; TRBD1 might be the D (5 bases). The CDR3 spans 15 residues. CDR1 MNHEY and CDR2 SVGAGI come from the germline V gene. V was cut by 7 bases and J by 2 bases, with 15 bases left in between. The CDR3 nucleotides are TGTGCCAGCACCTGGGGGGGGGAAGGCAATCAGCCCCAGCATTTT. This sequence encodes CASTWGGEGNQPQHF.

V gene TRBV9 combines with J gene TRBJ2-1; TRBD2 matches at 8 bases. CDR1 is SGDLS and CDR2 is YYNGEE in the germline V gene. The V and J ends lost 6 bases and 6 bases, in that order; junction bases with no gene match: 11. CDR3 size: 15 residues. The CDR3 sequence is CASTQEASGSNEQFF. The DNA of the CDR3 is TGTGCCAGCACCCAGGAGGCTAGCGGGTCCAATGAGCAGTTCTTC.

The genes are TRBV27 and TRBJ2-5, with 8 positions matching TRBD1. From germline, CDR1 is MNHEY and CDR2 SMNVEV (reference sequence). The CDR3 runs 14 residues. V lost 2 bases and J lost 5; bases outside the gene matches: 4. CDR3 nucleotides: TGTGCCAGCAGTTTAGGGCGACAGGGGGAGACCCAGTACTTC. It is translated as CASSLGRQGETQYF.

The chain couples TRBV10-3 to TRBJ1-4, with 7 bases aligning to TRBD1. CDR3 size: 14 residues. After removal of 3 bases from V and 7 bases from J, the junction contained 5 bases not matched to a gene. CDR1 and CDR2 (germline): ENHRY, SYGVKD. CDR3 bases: TGTGCCATCAGTGAACAGGGGATGGGTGAAAAACTGTTTTTT. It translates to CAISEQGMGEKLFF.